The 29 T cell receptor beta chains below come from one sample, sequenced in a study of blood T cell repertoires in COVID-19. The table came from immunoSEQ multiplex PCR; TCRdb's copy has only in-frame clones and leaves some out. The table records fewer than 80,000 clones, around three quarters of them present only once. The material sequenced was peripheral blood. These receptors were taken from a human donor in a cohort sampled during active COVID-19.

The V call is TRBV6-1, the J call TRBJ2-1, with TRBD1 as a possible D gene (6 bases). The V gene lost 2 bases and the J gene lost 8 bases, with 19 bases spanning the gap. CDR1 and CDR2 from the germline V gene are MNHNS and SASEGT. CDR3 length: 16 amino acids. CDR3 DNA sequence: TGTGCCAGCAGTGAAAACCGGGACACCAGATTTTATGAGCAGTTCTTC. Encoded protein: CASSENRDTRFYEQFF.

J is TRBJ1-4 and V is TRBV18; possible D gene TRBD1, 5 bases. The CDR3 sequence is 14 residues long. CDR1 and CDR2 (germline): KGHSH, LQKENI. Trimming took off 2 bases at V and 4 bases at J, with 8 bases between the two ends. CDR3 bases: TGTGCCAGCTCACCAACCCAGGGTAATGAAAAACTGTTTTTT. Residues: CASSPTQGNEKLFF.

J is TRBJ1-4 and V is TRBV5-1; 9 bases are shared with TRBD1. CDR1 is SGHRS, CDR2 YFSETQ, per germline. The CDR3 runs 14 residues. V was clipped by 4 bases and J by 5 bases; unmatched bases: 3. CDR3 loop: CASSQGQGNEKLFF. Written as DNA, the CDR3 is TGCGCCAGCAGCCAGGGACAGGGAAATGAAAAACTGTTTTTT.

DNA of the CDR3: TGCAGCGTTCCCGGGGGGAGCGGCCAGTCCTACGAGCAGTACTTC. Its translation is CSVPGGSGQSYEQYF. The chain has TRBV29-1 and TRBJ2-7, with 7 bases that match TRBD2. The CDR3 is 15 amino acids. The V gene end was trimmed by 5 bases and the J gene end by 1 base; junction bases not matched to a gene: 11. Per germline, CDR1 SQVTM and CDR2 ANQGSEA.

The table lists this clone with a count of one. The chain joins TRBV4-3 to TRBJ2-3, with 13 bases aligning to TRBD2. Trimming cost V 1 base and J 0 bases; bases outside gene matches: 4. CDR3 length: 18 residues. The germline CDR1 and CDR2 sequences are LGHNA and YSLEER. CDR3: CASSQGLAGGTSTDTQYF. Written as DNA, the CDR3 is TGCGCCAGCAGCCAAGGACTAGCGGGAGGTACTAGCACAGATACGCAGTATTTT.

J is TRBJ1-5 and V is TRBV7-2; D may be TRBD1 (6 bases). Germline lookup yields CDR1 SGHTA and CDR2 FQGNSA. The V end was cut by 1 base, the J end by 4 bases, with 11 bases between. The CDR3 extends over 15 amino acids. The CDR3 reads CASSLGQDRNQPQHF. The CDR3 DNA is TGTGCCAGCAGCTTAGGACAGGACCGTAATCAGCCCCAGCATTTT.

The table lists this clone with a few counts. V gene TRBV19 combines with J gene TRBJ1-1; possibly TRBD1 for D (6 bases). The CDR3 covers 14 residues. V was pared by 6 bases and J by 1 base, with 12 bases between. CDR1 and CDR2 (germline): LNHDA, SQIVND (reference sequence). CDR3 in DNA: TGTGCCAGTAGGGGGCCGGGACAGAACACTGAAGCTTTCTTT. Translation: CASRGPGQNTEAFF.

This clone is a singleton in its sample. The CDR3 sequence: CASSLVGYSGSLNTGELFF. CDR3 coding DNA: TGTGCCAGCAGCTTAGTAGGGTATAGCGGGAGCCTAAACACCGGGGAGCTGTTTTTT. The V gene is TRBV7-2, the J gene TRBJ2-2; 9 bases are a match to TRBD2. This CDR3 is 19 amino acids long. Germline-derived CDR1 and CDR2 are SGHTA and FQGNSA. V was clipped by 1 base and J by 2 bases; unmatched bases: 11. Filled out from reference TRBV7-2 and TRBJ2-2, the complete variable domain reads GAGVSQSPSNKVTEKGKDVELRCDPISGHTALYWYRQSLGQGLEFLIYFQGNSAPDKSGLPSDRFSAERTGGSVSTLTIQRTQQEDSAVYLCASSLVGYSGSLNTGELFFGEGSRLTVL.

The V call is TRBV28, the J call TRBJ2-5; D may be TRBD1 (6 bases). The CDR3 has 15 residues. Germline V lookup: CDR1 MDHEN, CDR2 SYDVKM. The V end was cut by 0 bases, the J end by 1 base, with 9 bases between. The DNA of the CDR3 is TGTGCCAGCAGTTTATGGGGCAGGGGCCAAGAGACCCAGTACTTC. It specifies CASSLWGRGQETQYF.

The V gene is TRBV19, the J gene TRBJ1-1, with D possibly being TRBD1 (6 bases). In germline, CDR1 is LNHDA, CDR2 SQIVND (reference sequence). V gave up 6 bases and J gave up 3 bases, with 14 bases separating them. The CDR3 loop spans 14 amino acids. CDR3 sequence: CASRVQGGDTEAFF. In DNA, the CDR3 is TGTGCCAGTAGGGTACAGGGAGGGGACACTGAAGCTTTCTTT.

V usage is TRBV6-6 and J usage is TRBJ1-6; D ambiguous. This CDR3 spans 12 amino acids. V was clipped by 4 bases and J by 7 bases, with 5 bases between them. CDR1 is MNHNY, CDR2 SVGAGI, per germline (reference sequence). CDR3 sequence reads: CASSSPNSPLHF. CDR3 nucleotides: TGTGCCAGCAGTTCTCCGAATTCACCCCTCCACTTT.

The rearrangement joins TRBV19 to TRBJ2-7, with 7 bases that match TRBD1. The CDR3 covers 14 residues. The V and J ends lost 8 bases and 1 base, in that order; junction bases with no gene match: 8. The germline CDR1 and CDR2 sequences are LNHDA and SQIVND (reference sequence). This CDR3 is CASSGQARSYEQYF. DNA of the CDR3: TGTGCCAGTTCCGGACAGGCCCGTTCCTACGAGCAGTACTTC.

This clone was counted between two and nine times. V is TRBV27 and J is TRBJ1-6; tentative D call: TRBD1 (5 bases). Trimming stripped 0 bases from V and 10 bases from J, with 16 bases between. In germline, CDR1 is MNHEY, CDR2 SMNVEV (reference sequence). This CDR3 region has 16 residues. CDR3 residues: CASSLSGQGLGSPLHF. The CDR3 nucleotides read TGTGCCAGCAGTTTATCTGGCCAGGGCCTTGGGTCACCCCTCCACTTT.

The genes are TRBV28 and TRBJ2-5, with 12 nucleotides matching TRBD2. CDR3 length: 13 amino acids. The trim removed 6 bases at V and 5 bases at J, leaving 1 base unmatched. CDR1 is MDHEN and CDR2 is SYDVKM in the germline V gene. The CDR3 DNA follows: TGTGCCAGCAGGACTAGCGGGAGTGAGACCCAGTACTTC. Translated: CASRTSGSETQYF.

This clone was counted only a few times. The rearrangement joins TRBV20-1 to TRBJ1-1; tentatively, D is TRBD1 (6 bases). The CDR3 is 11 residues long. Germline lookup yields CDR1 DFQATT and CDR2 SNEGSKA (reference sequence). Trimming shortened V by 0 bases and J by 12 bases, and 11 bases separated the two germline ends. The CDR3 region has the DNA TGCAGTGCTAGAGAAGGACAGCCCTCTTTCTTT. Protein product: CSAREGQPSFF.

V usage is TRBV4-3 and J usage is TRBJ1-2; D is possibly TRBD1 (5 bases). The CDR3 covers 17 residues. The V end was cut by 0 bases, the J end by 2 bases, with 16 bases between. Germline loops: CDR1 LGHNA, CDR2 YSLEER. CDR3 in amino acids: CASSQDARGRGNYGYTF. For the CDR3, the DNA is TGCGCCAGCAGCCAAGACGCGCGGGGGAGAGGGAACTATGGCTACACCTTC.

The chain links TRBV4-3 to TRBJ2-5; TRBD2 aligns across 8 bases. Germline V gene sequence: CDR1 LGHNA, CDR2 YSLEER. Germline trimming cut 3 bases from V and 5 bases from J; bases unmatched to any gene: 8. This CDR3 has 15 residues. Written as DNA, the CDR3 is TGCGCCAGCAGCCAGTTTCTAGCGGGCGGGGAGACCCAGTACTTC. Its protein product is CASSQFLAGGETQYF.

The V and J genes are TRBV24-1 and TRBJ2-7; 8 nucleotides match TRBD2. With 2 bases clipped from V and 4 bases from J, the junction kept 9 bases outside the gene matches. This CDR3 region has 16 residues. Germline lookup yields CDR1 KGHDR and CDR2 SFDVKD. CDR3 residues: CATSDSGTRRIYEQYF. CDR3 sequence (DNA): TGTGCCACCAGTGATTCCGGGACTAGAAGAATATACGAGCAGTACTTC.

In this sample, this clone turned up a few times. V usage is TRBV6-2 or TRBV6-3 and J usage is TRBJ2-3; 8 bases line up with TRBD2. J lost 1 base, V lost 4 bases, and 13 bases had no gene match. The germline V gene has CDR1 MNHEY and CDR2 SVGEGT. The CDR3 extends over 18 amino acids. DNA for the CDR3: TGTGCCAGCAGTTCCTACGGGACTAGTCATCGGGGCACAGATACGCAGTATTTT. It codes for CASSSYGTSHRGTDTQYF.

There are a few counts of this clone. V usage is TRBV5-4 and J usage is TRBJ1-1; D unclear. The length of the CDR3 is 12 residues. Germline V lookup: CDR1 SGHNT, CDR2 YYREEE (reference sequence). V was trimmed by 3 bases and J by 7 bases, leaving 10 bases between them. CDR3 protein: CASSSSGSEAFF. The CDR3 DNA reads TGTGCCAGCAGCTCGTCGGGGAGTGAAGCTTTCTTT.

The J gene is TRBJ2-5, the V gene TRBV3-1 (or the pseudogene TRBV3-2); possibly TRBD1 for D (5 bases). Germline V gene sequence: CDR1 LGHDT, CDR2 YNNKEL (reference sequence). The CDR3 covers 15 residues. Trimming removed 3 bases at V and 5 bases at J, with 16 bases between. The CDR3 nucleotides read TGTGCCAGCAGCCAGAGGTTTCAGGGTTCGGAGACCCAGTACTTC. Translated, it gives CASSQRFQGSETQYF.

The CDR3 DNA sequence: TGCGCCAGCAGCCCCGCGGGACAGAGTAGGGATACGCAGTATTTT. Its translation is CASSPAGQSRDTQYF. This sequence joins TRBV4-3 and TRBJ2-3, with a weak D call TRBD1 (7 bases). This CDR3 has 15 amino acids. The germline V and J ends were trimmed by 4 bases and 6 bases, with 17 bases remaining between them. Germline CDR1 and CDR2: LGHNA and YSLEER.

This clone was detected a few times. The rearrangement joins TRBV4-1 to TRBJ1-3; D gene unclear. V lost 4 bases, J lost 0 bases, and 10 bases lay in between. CDR3 length: 15 residues. Germline V gene lookup returns CDR1 MGHRA and CDR2 YSYEKL. The CDR3 loop reads CASSPTTLSGNTIYF. CDR3 sequence (DNA): TGCGCCAGCAGCCCCACGACACTCTCTGGAAACACCATATATTTT.

V and J are TRBV28 and TRBJ1-3; possible D gene TRBD1, 6 bases. Germline V lookup: CDR1 MDHEN, CDR2 SYDVKM. CDR3 length: 17 residues. The V end lost 2 bases, the J end lost 2 bases, and 16 bases lay between the germline ends. CDR3 loop: CASSLPPGGQTGNTIYF. The CDR3 nucleotides read TGTGCCAGCAGTTTACCCCCCGGGGGGCAAACTGGAAACACCATATATTTT. The full variable domain, with the rest looked up from reference TRBV28 and TRBJ1-3, is DVKVTQSSRYLVKRTGEKVFLECVQDMDHENMFWYRQDPGLGLRLIYFSYDVKMKEKGDIPEGYSVSREKKERFSLILESASTNQTSMYLCASSLPPGGQTGNTIYFGEGSWLTVV.

This clone was seen just once. The chain recombines TRBV5-6 with TRBJ2-7; 7 nucleotides agree with TRBD2. Germline trimming cut 4 bases from V and 3 bases from J; bases unmatched to any gene: 13. The CDR3 totals 16 residues. Germline V lookup: CDR1 SGHDT, CDR2 YYEEEE. CDR3 in DNA: TGTGCCAGCAGCCCCACCATCGGACTAGTTCTCTACGAGCAGTACTTC. Residues: CASSPTIGLVLYEQYF.

V and J are TRBV28 and TRBJ1-6, with 9 bases identical to TRBD1. The germline gives CDR1 MDHEN, CDR2 SYDVKM. Trimming removed 6 bases from V and 4 bases from J; junction bases left unmatched: 4. The CDR3 runs to 15 residues. The CDR3 loop reads CASSEGTGYNSPLHF. Here the CDR3 DNA reads TGTGCCAGCAGCGAGGGGACAGGGTATAATTCACCCCTCCACTTT.

The chain couples TRBV11-3 to TRBJ2-7, with D possibly being TRBD2 (6 bases). Germline assignment: CDR1 SGHNT and CDR2 YENEEA. The CDR3 has 14 amino acids. V gave up 5 bases and J gave up 1 base, with 12 bases separating them. CDR3 sequence (DNA): TGTGCCAGCAGCAAGGGCGGGGCGTCCTACGAGCAGTACTTC. Translation gives CASSKGGASYEQYF.

This sequence joins TRBV28 and TRBJ1-3; D gene uncertain. V lost 3 bases to trimming and J lost 4 bases, with 10 bases between them. CDR3 length: 14 amino acids. Germline CDR1 and CDR2: MDHEN and SYDVKM. CDR3 coding DNA: TGTGCCAGCAGTTTCACGGGAGCGGGAAACACCATATATTTT. Translated: CASSFTGAGNTIYF.

A few counts support this clone. The gene calls are TRBV28 and TRBJ2-7; 12 nucleotides agree with TRBD2. V was clipped by 6 bases and J by 6 bases; unmatched bases: 6. There are 14 residues in the CDR3. Germline V CDR1 and CDR2: MDHEN, SYDVKM. The CDR3 loop is CASRTSGSRSEQYF. CDR3 coding DNA: TGTGCCAGCAGGACTAGCGGGAGTCGATCCGAGCAGTACTTC.